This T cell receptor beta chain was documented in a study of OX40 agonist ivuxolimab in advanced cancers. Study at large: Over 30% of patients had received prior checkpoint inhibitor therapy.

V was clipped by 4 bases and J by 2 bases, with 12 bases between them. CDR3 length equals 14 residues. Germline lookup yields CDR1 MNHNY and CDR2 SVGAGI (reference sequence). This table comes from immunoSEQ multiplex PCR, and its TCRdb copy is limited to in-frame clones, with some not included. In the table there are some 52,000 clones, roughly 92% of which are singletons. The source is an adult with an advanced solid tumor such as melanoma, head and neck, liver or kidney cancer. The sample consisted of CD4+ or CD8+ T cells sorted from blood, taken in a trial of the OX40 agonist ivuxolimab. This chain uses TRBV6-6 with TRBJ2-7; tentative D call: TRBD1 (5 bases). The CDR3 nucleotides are TGTGCCAGCAGTTCCCCGACAGCAACCTACGAGCAGTACTTC. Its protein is CASSSPTATYEQYF.